There are a few counts of the clone carrying this T cell receptor (beta chain). Its antigen is still unknown. The source of the sample is a study of cytomegalovirus exposure and HLA in healthy donors. Findings and limits, study-wide: A prior analysis recorded that most TCR beta V segments were productive about 90% or about 30% of the time. Association of a missense DCLRE1C variant with TCR beta V- and J-gene trimming was reported in a later analysis. Researchers counted roughly 160 TCR beta chains as cytomegalovirus-associated. In a later analysis, DRB1 alleles had the most associated TCRs; HLA-C alleles the fewest.

Primers included in the PCR were 60 Vbeta and 13 Jbeta primers. Sequencing was performed with immunoSEQ multiplex PCR; in TCRdb, only in-frame clones are kept and a portion is missing. The sample has some 170,000 clones; 81% are singletons. The germline gives CDR1 SGHRS, CDR2 YFSETQ. The CDR3 is made up of 14 amino acids. V was shortened by 3 bases and J by 3 bases, with 11 bases between the two germline ends. The sequence came from a woman younger than 35 in good health and CMV-seronegative. This rearrangement joins TRBV5-1 to TRBJ2-3; tentatively, D is TRBD2 (5 bases). The sequencing input was PBMCs. The CDR3 here is CASSWVGGTDTQYF. CDR3 nucleotides: TGCGCCAGCAGCTGGGTCGGCGGGACAGATACGCAGTATTTT.